These 19 T cell receptor beta chains originate from one sample sequenced in a study of blood T cell repertoires in COVID-19. The data were produced by immunoSEQ multiplex PCR, yet TCRdb's version contains in-frame clones alone and is incomplete. The data hold about 74,000 clones, with approximately 88% observed a single time. Sequenced input: peripheral blood. The receptor set was obtained from a middle-aged man with active COVID-19.

The V and J genes are TRBV29-1 and TRBJ2-2; tentative D call: TRBD2 (5 bases). The CDR3 has 13 amino acids. The V end lost 7 bases, the J end lost 4 bases, and 13 bases lay between the germline ends. The germline gives CDR1 SQVTM, CDR2 ANQGSEA. Written as DNA, the CDR3 is TGCAGCGCCTATAGCGTGGGCACCGGGGAGCTGTTTTTT. Translating gives CSAYSVGTGELFF.

The chain couples TRBV4-1 to TRBJ1-3; no definite D call. The CDR3 is 14 residues long. V lost 6 bases and J lost 8, with 17 bases in between. CDR1 is MGHRA and CDR2 is YSYEKL in the germline V gene. The CDR3 loop is CASRPTGSGDTIYF. As DNA, the CDR3 is TGCGCCAGCAGACCCACGGGGTCGGGAGACACCATATATTTT.

This rearrangement joins TRBV12-5 to TRBJ2-3; 7 nucleotides agree with TRBD2. This CDR3 is 17 amino acids long. Germline V gene data show CDR1 as LGHNT and CDR2 as FRNRAP. V dropped 4 bases and J dropped 5; count of bases not matched to a gene: 15. CDR3 nucleotide sequence: TGTGCTAGTGGTTCTCTCACGACTAGCCTGCGGGGAGATACGCAGTATTTT. It codes for CASGSLTTSLRGDTQYF.

This chain uses TRBV7-5 with TRBJ2-2; the table's D call, TRBD1, has no DNA check behind it. TRBV7-5 is a pseudogene. This CDR3 is built from 17 residues. In DNA form, the CDR3 reads TGTGCCAGAAGCTTAGCCCCTGTGGGCCCGAACACCGGGGAGCTGTTTTTT. It translates to CARSLAPVGPNTGELFF.

CDR3 residues: CASARLNTGELFF. As DNA, the CDR3 is TGTGCCAGCGCGCGGCTGAACACCGGGGAGCTGTTTTTT. The chain recombines TRBV13 with TRBJ2-2; D not certain. V was pared by 8 bases and J by 1 base, with 8 bases between. Germline-derived CDR1 and CDR2 are PRHDT and FYEKMQ (reference sequence). This CDR3 has 13 amino acids.

V is TRBV6-6 and J is TRBJ2-3; 13 bases fit TRBD2. The CDR3 covers 14 residues. With V trimmed by 6 bases and J by 3 bases, 0 bases remained unmatched. Germline assignment: CDR1 MNHNY and CDR2 SVGAGI (reference sequence). The CDR3 region is CASRTSGGTDTQYF. CDR3 nucleotides: TGTGCCAGCAGGACTAGCGGGGGGACAGATACGCAGTATTTT.

This clone was observed once. The CDR3 loop is CASSPGTAGSEAFF. The CDR3 coding sequence is TGTGCCAGCAGCCCCGGGACAGCGGGCTCTGAAGCTTTCTTT. The chain employs TRBV4-2 and TRBJ1-1, with 7 bases aligning to TRBD1. V shed 4 bases, J shed 6 bases, and the junction held 8 bases outside the gene matches. The length of the CDR3 is 14 residues. CDR1 is LGHNA and CDR2 is YNFKEQ in the germline V gene.

The chain employs TRBV19 and TRBJ2-3; 7 positions match TRBD2. V shed 9 bases and J 3 bases; nucleotides not matched to a gene: 12. The CDR3 is 15 residues long. From germline, CDR1 is LNHDA and CDR2 SQIVND (reference sequence). The CDR3 coding sequence is TGTGCCAGCCAACCCCTTGCGGGAGTAACAGATACGCAGTATTTT. This gives the protein CASQPLAGVTDTQYF.

The CDR3, as DNA: TGCGCCAGCAGCTCGCGGGGGGGCCAGTACAATGAGCAGTTCTTC. Translating gives CASSSRGGQYNEQFF. The chain carries TRBV5-1 and TRBJ2-1, with 9 positions matching TRBD2. Trimming removed 3 bases from V and 4 bases from J; junction bases left unmatched: 5. The CDR3 runs to 15 residues. From germline, CDR1 is SGHRS and CDR2 YFSETQ. Drawing the rest from reference TRBV5-1 and TRBJ2-1, the complete variable domain is KAGVTQTPRYLIKTRGQQVTLSCSPISGHRSVSWYQQTPGQGLQFLFEYFSETQRNKGNFPGRFSGRQFSNSRSEMNVSTLELGDSALYLCASSSRGGQYNEQFFGPGTRLTVL.

V and J are TRBV19 and TRBJ2-7; 8 positions match TRBD1. CDR3 length: 15 residues. V shed 8 bases and J 4 bases; nucleotides not matched to a gene: 13. Germline assignment: CDR1 LNHDA and CDR2 SQIVND (reference sequence). The CDR3 DNA reads as TGTGCCAGTTCGAACGGGCAGGGGGCTTTTTACGAGCAGTACTTC. Translating it yields CASSNGQGAFYEQYF.

As for this clone: Different DNA sequences within this sample yield the same CDR3. The gene calls are TRBV18 and TRBJ2-7, with 7 bases identical to TRBD1. CDR3 size: 13 residues. Unmatched junction bases numbered 2, after V lost 3 bases and J lost 3 bases. Germline V CDR1 and CDR2: KGHSH, LQKENI. CDR3 nucleotide sequence: TGTGCCAGCTCACCCGGACAGGTCTACGAGCAGTACTTC. This translates into CASSPGQVYEQYF.

The chain couples TRBV3-1 (or the pseudogene TRBV3-2) to TRBJ2-5; D perhaps matches TRBD2 (6 bases). Germline V lookup: CDR1 LGHDT, CDR2 YNNKEL (reference sequence). The CDR3 extends over 14 amino acids. The germline V and J ends were trimmed by 4 bases and 7 bases, with 16 bases remaining between them. The CDR3 here is CASSPSRYSGTQYF. DNA of the CDR3: TGTGCCAGCAGCCCGTCCCGCTATAGCGGGACCCAGTACTTC.

This clone was seen a few times. V is TRBV27 and J is TRBJ2-7; perhaps TRBD1 as D (5 bases). CDR3 length: 13 amino acids. Germline assignment: CDR1 MNHEY and CDR2 SMNVEV (reference sequence). Between the trimmed V and J ends, which lost 2 bases and 3 bases, there was a span of 8 bases. In DNA form, the CDR3 reads TGTGCCAGCAGTTTACAGGGTGGCTACGAGCAGTACTTC. Encoded protein: CASSLQGGYEQYF.

This rearrangement joins TRBV5-5 to TRBJ1-5, with D unclear. Germline CDR1 is SGHKS and CDR2 is YYEKEE (reference sequence). The CDR3 covers 13 residues. V lost 2 bases to trimming and J lost 7 bases, with 10 bases between them. The CDR3 loop reads CASSLREVQPQHF. CDR3 coding DNA: TGTGCCAGCAGCTTACGCGAAGTCCAGCCCCAGCATTTT.

The chain has TRBV7-8 and TRBJ1-2, with 7 bases that match TRBD1. The germline V gene encodes CDR1 SGHVS and CDR2 FQNEAQ. This CDR3 region has 15 residues. Unmatched junction bases numbered 8, after V lost 5 bases and J lost 2 bases. CDR3 protein: CASSPRPTGNYGYTF. Here the CDR3 DNA reads TGTGCCAGCAGCCCTCGTCCGACAGGGAACTATGGCTACACCTTC.

The rearrangement joins TRBV6-2 or TRBV6-3 to TRBJ1-6; D may be TRBD1 (6 bases). The CDR3 is 14 residues long. CDR1 and CDR2 from the germline V gene are MNHEY and SVGEGT. The V end was cut by 5 bases, the J end by 8 bases, with 13 bases between. CDR3 nucleotide sequence: TGTGCCAGCAGTCAGACAGGATCTCATTCACCCCTCCACTTT. It specifies CASSQTGSHSPLHF.

The chain joins TRBV5-1 to TRBJ2-7; the match to TRBD1 covers 7 bases. With 3 bases clipped from V and 0 bases from J, the junction kept 12 bases outside the gene matches. CDR3 length equals 17 residues. Germline V gene sequence: CDR1 SGHRS, CDR2 YFSETQ. The CDR3 DNA reads as TGCGCCAGCAGCTATAATACAGGGGCTTCACTCTCCTACGAGCAGTACTTC. Translation: CASSYNTGASLSYEQYF.

On this clone itself: The junction and the germline gene differ at one end; a read error may be behind it. The V call is TRBV6-1, the J call TRBJ1-4; D not certain. The germline V gene encodes CDR1 MNHNS and CDR2 SASEGT. The CDR3 is made up of 14 amino acids. The chain's CDR3 is CASTEGPGMGELFF. The CDR3 region has the DNA TGTGCCAGCACTGAAGGGCCGGGGATGGGAGAACTGTTTTTT.

J is TRBJ1-2 and V is TRBV6-5; TRBD1 matches 8 bases. There are 14 residues in the CDR3. V lost 5 bases to trimming and J lost 1 base; unmatched junction nucleotides: 3. Per germline, CDR1 MNHEY and CDR2 SVGAGI. CDR3 coding DNA: TGTGCCAGCAGTAAGGACAGGGTTAACTATGGCTACACCTTC. As protein: CASSKDRVNYGYTF.